The present T cell receptor beta chain was sequenced within a study of cytomegalovirus exposure and HLA in healthy donors. Trimming removed 1 base at V and 1 base at J, with 7 bases between. Germline V gene sequence: CDR1 KGHSH, CDR2 LQKENI. The CDR3 has 14 residues. Primers for the PCR totalled 60 Vbeta and 13 Jbeta. Sequenced by immunoSEQ multiplex PCR; TCRdb stores in-frame clones only, minus some. The sample has roughly 120,000 clones. The sequencing sample was made of PBMCs. This chain uses TRBV18 with TRBJ1-2; D not certain. This receptor was obtained from a man aged 35 to 55 in good health and CMV-seronegative. Here the CDR3 reads CASSPLQFNYGYTF. For the CDR3, the DNA is TGTGCCAGCTCACCACTACAGTTTAACTATGGCTACACCTTC.